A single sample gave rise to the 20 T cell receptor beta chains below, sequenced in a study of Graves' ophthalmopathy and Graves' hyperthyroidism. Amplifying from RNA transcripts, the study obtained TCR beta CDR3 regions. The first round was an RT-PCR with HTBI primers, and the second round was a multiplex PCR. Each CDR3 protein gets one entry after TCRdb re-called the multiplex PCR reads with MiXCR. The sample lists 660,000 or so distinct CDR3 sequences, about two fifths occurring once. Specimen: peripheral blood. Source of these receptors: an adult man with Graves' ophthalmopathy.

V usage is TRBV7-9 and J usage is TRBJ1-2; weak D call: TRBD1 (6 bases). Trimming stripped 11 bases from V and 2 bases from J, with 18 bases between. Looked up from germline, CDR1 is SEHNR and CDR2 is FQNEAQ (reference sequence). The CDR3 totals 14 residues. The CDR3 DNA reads TGTGCCTGGAGTCTCGGGACAACGAACTATGGCTACACCTTC. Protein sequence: CAWSLGTTNYGYTF.

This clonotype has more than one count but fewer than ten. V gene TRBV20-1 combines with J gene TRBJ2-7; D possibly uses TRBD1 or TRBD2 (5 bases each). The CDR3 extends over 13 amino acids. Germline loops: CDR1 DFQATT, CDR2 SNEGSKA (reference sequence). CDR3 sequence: CSSPGRNSYEQYF. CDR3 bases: TGCAGCTCGCCGGGACGTAACTCCTACGAGCAGTACTTC.

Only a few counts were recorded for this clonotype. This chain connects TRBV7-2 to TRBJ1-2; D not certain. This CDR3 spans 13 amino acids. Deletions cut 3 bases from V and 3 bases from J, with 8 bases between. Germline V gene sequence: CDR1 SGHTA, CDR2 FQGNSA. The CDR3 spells CASSFGSYYGYTF. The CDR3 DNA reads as TGTGCCAGCAGCTTTGGAAGTTACTATGGCTACACCTTC.

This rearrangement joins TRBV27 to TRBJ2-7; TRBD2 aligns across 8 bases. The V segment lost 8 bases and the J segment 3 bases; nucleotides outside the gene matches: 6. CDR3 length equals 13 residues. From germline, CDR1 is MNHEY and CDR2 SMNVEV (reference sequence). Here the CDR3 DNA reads TGTGCCAGCGTCGGGGGGGGGGACTACGAGCAGTACTTC. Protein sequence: CASVGGGDYEQYF.

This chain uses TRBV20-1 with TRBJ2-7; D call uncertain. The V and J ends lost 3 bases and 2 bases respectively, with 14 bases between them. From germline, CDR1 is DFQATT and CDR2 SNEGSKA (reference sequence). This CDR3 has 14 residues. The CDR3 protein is CSASIIEGAYEQYF. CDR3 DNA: TGCAGTGCTAGTATTATAGAAGGAGCCTACGAGCAGTACTTC.

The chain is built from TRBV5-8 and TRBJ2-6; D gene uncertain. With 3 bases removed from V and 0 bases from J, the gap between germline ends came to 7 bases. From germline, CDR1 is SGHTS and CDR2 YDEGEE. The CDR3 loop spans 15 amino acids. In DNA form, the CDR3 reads TGTGCCAGCAGCTGGCTGGCCTCTGGGGCCAACGTCCTGACTTTC. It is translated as CASSWLASGANVLTF.

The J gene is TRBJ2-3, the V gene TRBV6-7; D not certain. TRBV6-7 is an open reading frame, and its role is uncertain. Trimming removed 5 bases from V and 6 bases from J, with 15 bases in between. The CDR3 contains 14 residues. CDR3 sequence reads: CASSDHPTNDTQYF. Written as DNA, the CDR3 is TGTGCCAGCAGTGACCACCCCACGAACGATACGCAGTATTTT.

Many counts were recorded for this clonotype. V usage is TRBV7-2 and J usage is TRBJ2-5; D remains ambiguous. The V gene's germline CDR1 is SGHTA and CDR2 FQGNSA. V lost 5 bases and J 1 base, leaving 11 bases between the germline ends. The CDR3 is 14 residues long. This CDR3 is CASSQEALQETQYF. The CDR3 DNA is TGTGCCAGCAGCCAAGAAGCGCTCCAAGAGACCCAGTACTTC.

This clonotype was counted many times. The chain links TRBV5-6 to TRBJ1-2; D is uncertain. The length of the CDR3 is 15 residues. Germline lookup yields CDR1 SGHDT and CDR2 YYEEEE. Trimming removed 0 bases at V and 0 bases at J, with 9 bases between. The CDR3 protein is CASSLVTPTNYGYTF. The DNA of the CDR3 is TGTGCCAGCAGCTTGGTCACACCAACTAACTATGGCTACACCTTC. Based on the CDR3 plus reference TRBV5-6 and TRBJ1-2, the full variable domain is DAGVTQSPTHLIKTRGQQVTLRCSPKSGHDTVSWYQQALGQGPQFIFQYYEEEERQRGNFPDRFSGHQFPNYSSELNVNALLLGDSALYLCASSLVTPTNYGYTFGSGTRLTVV.

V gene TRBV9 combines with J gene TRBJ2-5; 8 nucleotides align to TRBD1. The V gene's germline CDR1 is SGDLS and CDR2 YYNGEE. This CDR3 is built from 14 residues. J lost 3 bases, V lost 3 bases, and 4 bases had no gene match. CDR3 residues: CASSAGTGKETQYF. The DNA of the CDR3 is TGTGCCAGCAGCGCCGGGACAGGCAAAGAGACCCAGTACTTC.

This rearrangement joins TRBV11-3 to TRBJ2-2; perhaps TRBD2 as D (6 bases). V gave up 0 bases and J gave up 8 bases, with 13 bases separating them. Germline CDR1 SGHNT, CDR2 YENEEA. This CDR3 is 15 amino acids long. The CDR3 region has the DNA TGTGCCAGCAGCTTAGAGGCGAGCGGGTATGGGGAGCTGTTTTTT. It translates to CASSLEASGYGELFF.

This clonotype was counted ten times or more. This chain's CDR3 is CASSPGLAGRETQYF. As DNA, the CDR3 is TGTGCCAGCAGCCCCGGACTAGCGGGAAGAGAGACCCAGTACTTC. The chain joins TRBV9 to TRBJ2-5; 12 nucleotides align to TRBD2. The CDR3 length is 15 residues. Germline values: CDR1 SGDLS, CDR2 YYNGEE. Trimming cost V 4 bases and J 4 bases; bases outside gene matches: 5.

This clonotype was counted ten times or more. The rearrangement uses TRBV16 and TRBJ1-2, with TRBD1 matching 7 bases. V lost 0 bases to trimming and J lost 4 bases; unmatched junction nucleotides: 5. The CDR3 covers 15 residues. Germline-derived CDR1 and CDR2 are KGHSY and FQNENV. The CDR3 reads CASSQSQGTVYGYTF. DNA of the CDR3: TGTGCCAGCAGCCAATCACAGGGGACGGTCTATGGCTACACCTTC. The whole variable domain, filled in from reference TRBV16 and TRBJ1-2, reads GEEVAQTPKHLVRGEGQKAKLYCAPIKGHSYVFWYQQVLKNEFKFLISFQNENVFDETGMPKERFSAKCLPNSPCSLEIQATKLEDSAVYFCASSQSQGTVYGYTFGSGTRLTVV.

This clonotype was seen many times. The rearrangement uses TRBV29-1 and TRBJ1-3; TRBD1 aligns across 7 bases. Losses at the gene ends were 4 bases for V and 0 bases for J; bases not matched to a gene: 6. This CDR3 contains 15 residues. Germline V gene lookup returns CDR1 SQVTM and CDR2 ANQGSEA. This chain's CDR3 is CSVGVDRASGNTIYF. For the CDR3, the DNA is TGCAGCGTTGGGGTTGACAGGGCCTCTGGAAACACCATATATTTT.

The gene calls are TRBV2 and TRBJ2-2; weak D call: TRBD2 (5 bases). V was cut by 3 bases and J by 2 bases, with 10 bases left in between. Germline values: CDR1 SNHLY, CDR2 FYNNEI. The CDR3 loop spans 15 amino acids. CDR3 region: CASSDREENTGELFF. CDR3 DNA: TGTGCCAGCAGTGACCGGGAAGAAAACACCGGGGAGCTGTTTTTT.

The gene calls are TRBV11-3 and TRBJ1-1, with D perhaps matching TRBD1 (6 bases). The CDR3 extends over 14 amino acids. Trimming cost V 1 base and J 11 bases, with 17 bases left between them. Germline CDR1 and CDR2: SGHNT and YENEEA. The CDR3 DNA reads TGTGCCAGCAGCTTAGTACCGGGGGGGGGCGACGCTTTCTTT. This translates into CASSLVPGGGDAFF.

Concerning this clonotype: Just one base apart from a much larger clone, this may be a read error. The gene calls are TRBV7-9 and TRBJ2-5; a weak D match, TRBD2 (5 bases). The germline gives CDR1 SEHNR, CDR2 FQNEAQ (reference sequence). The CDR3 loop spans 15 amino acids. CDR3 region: CACSPSGYQWETQYF. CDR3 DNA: TGTGCCTGCAGTCCCTCGGGATATCAGTGGGAGACCCAGTACTTC.

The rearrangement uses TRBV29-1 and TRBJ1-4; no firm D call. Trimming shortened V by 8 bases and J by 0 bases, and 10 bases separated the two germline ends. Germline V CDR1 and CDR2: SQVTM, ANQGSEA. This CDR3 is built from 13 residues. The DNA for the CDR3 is TGCAGCCCCACGATTTCAACTAATGAAAAACTGTTTTTT. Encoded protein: CSPTISTNEKLFF.

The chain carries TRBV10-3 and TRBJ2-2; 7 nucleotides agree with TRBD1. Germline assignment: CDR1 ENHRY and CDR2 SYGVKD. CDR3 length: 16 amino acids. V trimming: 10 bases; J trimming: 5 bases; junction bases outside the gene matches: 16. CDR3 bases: TGTGCCAGCACCCTTAGGACAGGAGTTATGACCGGGGAGCTGTTTTTT. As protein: CASTLRTGVMTGELFF.

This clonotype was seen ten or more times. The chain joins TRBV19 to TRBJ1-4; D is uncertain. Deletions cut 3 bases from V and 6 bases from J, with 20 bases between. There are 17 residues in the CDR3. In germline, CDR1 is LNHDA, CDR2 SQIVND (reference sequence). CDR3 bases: TGTGCCAGTAGTATCCCGACCGATGGTCCGTCCGATGAAAAACTGTTTTTT. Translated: CASSIPTDGPSDEKLFF.